This is a list of T cell receptor beta chains from one sample in a study of T cell responses to AZD1222 COVID-19 vaccine. This table comes from immunoSEQ multiplex PCR, and its TCRdb copy is limited to in-frame clones, with some not included. The sample lists 200,000 or so clones; about 90% were seen once. The sample consisted of peripheral blood, taken on day 0 of MenACWY control vaccination. The receptors originated from an adult in good health. The CDR3 runs from the conserved cysteine through the conserved F or W. A D gene is named only where the DNA matches it firmly. Not every row has a clone size; where given, it reads once, few, many or a size class.

TRBJ2-1 | . | TRBV6-6 | 15 | few | TGTGCCAGCAAAGGAGGGGTGGGCTCCTACAATGAGCAGTTCTTC | CASKGGVGSYNEQFF
TRBJ1-2 | . | TRBV28 | 14 | once | TGTGCCAGCAGTCATCGGACAACTAACTATGGCTACACCTTC | CASSHRTTNYGYTF
TRBJ2-7 | . | TRBV29-1 | 13 | few | TGCAGCGTTATGGACTCAAGCTCCTACGAGCAGTACTTC | CSVMDSSSYEQYF
TRBJ2-7 | . | TRBV5-1 | 14 | . | TGCGCCAGCAGCCTGCGGACAGTCTCCTACGAGCAGTACTTC | CASSLRTVSYEQYF
TRBJ2-7 | TRBD1 | TRBV10-1 | 15 | few | TGCGCCAGCCCGGGCCCAGGACAGGGGGCCTACGAGCAGTACTTC | CASPGPGQGAYEQYF
TRBJ1-5 | . | TRBV5-6 | 14 | . | TGTGCCAGCAGCTTAGGTCCGAACAATCAGCCCCAGCATTTT | CASSLGPNNQPQHF
TRBJ2-3 | TRBD1 | TRBV27 | 15 | . | TGTGCCAGCAGTTCGCTACAGGGGGCGTTCGATACGCAGTATTTT | CASSSLQGAFDTQYF
TRBJ2-1 | . | TRBV3-1/TRBV3-2 | 13 | once | TGTGCCAGCAGCCCCAAGGCGGTCAATGAGCAGTTCTTC | CASSPKAVNEQFF
TRBJ2-1 | TRBD2 | TRBV30 | 11 | . | TGTGCCGCTCGGGGGGACCATGAGCAGTTCTTC | CAARGDHEQFF
TRBJ2-7 | . | TRBV28 | 15 | . | TGTGCCAGCAGTTTAGGAGGAAGCGGAGCCTACGAGCAGTACTTC | CASSLGGSGAYEQYF
TRBJ1-2 | . | TRBV28 | 14 | . | TGTGCCAGCAGTCCCCCGGGACGGGGGTCGGGCTACACCTTC | CASSPPGRGSGYTF
TRBJ1-1 | . | TRBV12-3/TRBV12-4 | 13 | . | TGTGCCAGCAATCTTCTCGGGAACACTGAAGCTTTCTTT | CASNLLGNTEAFF
TRBJ1-2 | TRBD1 | TRBV2 | 12 | . | TGTGCCAGCAGGGGGACAGTCTATGGCTACACCTTC | CASRGTVYGYTF
TRBJ1-1 | . | TRBV9 | 13 | . | TGTGCCAGCAGCGTAGTTTTAGGGGCTGAAGCTTTCTTT | CASSVVLGAEAFF
TRBJ2-3 | . | TRBV5-4 | 16 | . | TGTGCCAGCAGCCGCGCTGTAGGGGGGGGCACAGATACGCAGTATTTT | CASSRAVGGGTDTQYF